The TCR beta chain under discussion was sequenced for a study of shared clonotypes between healthy human individuals. TCRdb's table, derived via immunoSEQ multiplex PCR, lists solely in-frame clones and lacks some. The sample lists 2 million to 2.5 million clones, about 92% seen once, with 0.39% in the top ten. CDR1 and CDR2 (germline): SNHLY, FYNNEI. The CDR3 totals 14 residues. Trimming cost V 5 bases and J 0 bases, with 10 bases left between them. Adults of Caucasian background living in Nashville, Tennessee made up all donors. Into CD45RA+ naive and CD45RA-negative memory subsets, the CD4+ cells were split. About this clone: Antigen specificity is unknown.

Notes on the study in general: Sample collection involved blood only; tissue repertoires are likely different.

The source material was naive CD4+ T cells from PBMCs. The subset was: CD45RA+ positively selected. This TCR derives from a young man in good health. Some clones in this sample may be carry-over from other donors' samples. The chain couples TRBV2 to TRBJ1-2; no clear D gene. Here the CDR3 reads CASSRLLPNYGYTF. The CDR3 DNA is TGTGCCAGCAGTAGACTGCTACCTAACTATGGCTACACCTTC.